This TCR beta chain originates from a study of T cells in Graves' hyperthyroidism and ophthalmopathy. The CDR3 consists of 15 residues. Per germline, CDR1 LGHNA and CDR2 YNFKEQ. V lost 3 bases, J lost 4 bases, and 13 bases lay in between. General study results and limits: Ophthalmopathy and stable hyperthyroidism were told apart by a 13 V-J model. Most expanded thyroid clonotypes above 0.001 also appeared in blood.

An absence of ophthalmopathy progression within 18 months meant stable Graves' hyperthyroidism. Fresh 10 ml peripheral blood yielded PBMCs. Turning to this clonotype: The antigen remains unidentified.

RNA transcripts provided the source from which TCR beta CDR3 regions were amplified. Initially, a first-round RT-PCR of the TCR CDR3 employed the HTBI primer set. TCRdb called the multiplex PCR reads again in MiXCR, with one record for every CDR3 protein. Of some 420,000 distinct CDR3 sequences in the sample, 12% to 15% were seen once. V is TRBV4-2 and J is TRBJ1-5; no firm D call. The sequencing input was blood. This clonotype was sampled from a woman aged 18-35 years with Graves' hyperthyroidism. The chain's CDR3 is CASSQLPRGNQPQHF. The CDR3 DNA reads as TGTGCCAGCAGCCAGCTTCCCCGTGGGAATCAGCCCCAGCATTTT.